The 24 T cell receptor beta chains in this list originate from one sample, sequenced in a study of cytomegalovirus exposure and HLA in healthy donors. Primers: 60 Vbeta forward and 13 Jbeta reverse. Clones were sequenced by immunoSEQ multiplex PCR, and TCRdb holds only the in-frame ones, with some missing. This sample carries 63,000 or so clones, with less than 20% going to the ten biggest clones. Sequenced input: PBMCs. Source of these receptors: a boy under 18 in good health and CMV-seronegative.

The chain couples TRBV9 to TRBJ2-7, with D unclear. Trimming left V 0 bases short and J 6 bases short, with 16 bases between. This CDR3 region has 15 residues. The germline gives CDR1 SGDLS, CDR2 YYNGEE. Here the CDR3 DNA reads TGTGCCAGCAGCGTAGCTTCAGAAGTAGCCTCCGAGCAGTACTTC. Its translation is CASSVASEVASEQYF.

V usage is TRBV19 and J usage is TRBJ1-6, with 8 bases matching TRBD1. J was trimmed by 7 bases and V by 5 bases; bases with no gene match: 4. Germline V gene data show CDR1 as LNHDA and CDR2 as SQIVND (reference sequence). The CDR3 runs 14 residues. CDR3 in amino acids: CASSGGQENSPLHF. CDR3 coding DNA: TGTGCCAGTAGTGGGGGACAGGAGAATTCACCCCTCCACTTT.

The V gene is TRBV4-1, the J gene TRBJ2-7; 8 bases are a match to TRBD2. Per the germline V gene, CDR1 is MGHRA and CDR2 is YSYEKL. CDR3 size: 16 residues. V shed 3 bases and J 5 bases; nucleotides not matched to a gene: 12. The CDR3 DNA reads TGCGCCAGCAGCCACGCACTAAGACTAGCGCAGAACGAGCAGTACTTC. It is translated as CASSHALRLAQNEQYF.

The rearrangement joins TRBV15 to TRBJ1-1, with a possible D match to TRBD1 (6 bases). The CDR3 is 20 residues long. Deletions cut 1 base from V and 6 bases from J, with 30 bases between. Germline CDR1 and CDR2: LNHNV and YYDKDF (reference sequence). CDR3 coding DNA: TGTGCCACCAGCAGAGTCCCCTATCGGACAGTAAGGGAAAATCTTGCTGAAGCTTTCTTT. Translating gives CATSRVPYRTVRENLAEAFF.

The gene calls are TRBV7-3 and TRBJ2-6; tentative D call: TRBD1 (5 bases). The CDR3 covers 13 residues. Germline-derived CDR1 and CDR2 are SGHTA and FQGTGA. The V end was cut by 6 bases, the J end by 2 bases, with 5 bases between. The CDR3 DNA follows: TGTGCCAGCAGAGGGGCTGGGGCCAACGTCCTGACTTTC. Its translation is CASRGAGANVLTF.

CDR3 in DNA: TGTGCCAGCAGCTTCAACAGACAGGACTCACCCCTCCACTTT. It encodes CASSFNRQDSPLHF. This sequence joins TRBV11-2 and TRBJ1-6; tentative D call: TRBD1 (6 bases). Trimming took off 3 bases at V and 10 bases at J, with 13 bases between the two ends. This CDR3 contains 14 residues. In germline, CDR1 is SGHAT, CDR2 FQNNGV.

This chain joins TRBV4-1 and TRBJ1-5; perhaps TRBD1 as D (5 bases). The V end lost 3 bases, the J end lost 6 bases, and 15 bases lay between the germline ends. Germline CDR1 and CDR2: MGHRA and YSYEKL. The CDR3 has 15 amino acids. The CDR3 loop is CASSQGLTVGQPQHF. The CDR3 nucleotides are TGCGCCAGCAGCCAGGGATTGACAGTAGGTCAGCCCCAGCATTTT.

The V call is TRBV10-1, the J call TRBJ2-5, with a tentative D call TRBD1 (5 bases). TRBJ2-7 explains the end of the DNA better; the J call may be wrong. This CDR3 region has 14 residues. Germline CDR1 WNHNN, CDR2 SYGVQD (reference sequence). The CDR3 protein is CASSGGPRDYEQYF. DNA for the CDR3: TGCGCCAGCAGTGGGGGCCCCAGGGACTACGAGCAGTACTTC.

As to this clone: Other DNA sequences in this specimen translate into the identical CDR3. The chain recombines TRBV30 with TRBJ2-3; D remains ambiguous. Per germline, CDR1 GTSNPN and CDR2 SVGIG (reference sequence). V was clipped by 2 bases and J by 3 bases, with 9 bases between them. This CDR3 contains 13 residues. In nucleotides, the CDR3 is TGTGCCTGGAGTCCTCCCGGGACAGATACGCAGTATTTT. Protein: CAWSPPGTDTQYF. Full variable domain (outside the CDR3, taken from reference TRBV30 and TRBJ2-3): SQTIHQWPATLVQPVGSPLSLECTVEGTSNPNLYWYRQAAGRGLQLLFYSVGIGQISSEVPQNLSASRPQDRQFILSSKKLLLSDSGFYLCAWSPPGTDTQYFGPGTRLTVL.

The chain joins TRBV12-5 to TRBJ2-7; 7 nucleotides agree with TRBD1. Germline lookup yields CDR1 LGHNT and CDR2 FRNRAP. V lost 5 bases to trimming and J lost 3 bases; unmatched junction nucleotides: 4. CDR3 length: 13 amino acids. The CDR3 sequence is CASGRTGIYEQYF. CDR3 sequence (DNA): TGTGCTAGTGGTCGGACAGGAATCTACGAGCAGTACTTC.

The V gene is TRBV13, the J gene TRBJ1-2, with 11 bases matching TRBD1. Germline CDR1 reads PRHDT; CDR2 reads FYEKMQ (reference sequence). This CDR3 region has 16 residues. Unmatched junction bases numbered 8, after V lost 5 bases and J lost 3 bases. The CDR3 loop is CASSARDRGSDYGYTF. In nucleotides, the CDR3 is TGTGCCAGCAGCGCCCGGGACAGGGGGTCGGACTATGGCTACACCTTC.

The genes are TRBV5-5 and TRBJ1-5, with no clear D. Germline V gives CDR1 SGHKS, CDR2 YYEKEE (reference sequence). The CDR3 has 15 amino acids. V was pared by 0 bases and J by 6 bases, with 13 bases between. CDR3 loop: CASSLGAGFAQPQHF. CDR3 coding DNA: TGTGCCAGCAGCTTGGGTGCGGGGTTTGCTCAGCCCCAGCATTTT.

The chain uses TRBV6-5 and TRBJ1-2; the D is unclear. Germline V gene sequence: CDR1 MNHEY, CDR2 SVGAGI. Trimming removed 5 bases at V and 8 bases at J, with 15 bases between. The CDR3 has 13 amino acids. The chain's CDR3 is CASSNGRAEGYTF. In DNA form, the CDR3 reads TGTGCCAGCAGTAATGGGAGGGCAGAAGGCTACACCTTC.

The CDR3 loop reads CASSPRQGGTGELFF. CDR3 sequence (DNA): TGTGCCAGCAGCCCTAGACAGGGCGGGACCGGGGAGCTGTTTTTT. The chain is built from TRBV11-3 and TRBJ2-2; 7 nucleotides agree with TRBD1. The V segment lost 5 bases and the J segment 5 bases; nucleotides outside the gene matches: 8. The CDR3 spans 15 residues. Germline V gene lookup returns CDR1 SGHNT and CDR2 YENEEA.

The genes are TRBV19 and TRBJ1-5; tentative D call: TRBD1 (5 bases). Trimming took off 10 bases at V and 0 bases at J, with 19 bases between the two ends. The CDR3 is 16 residues long. Per germline, CDR1 LNHDA and CDR2 SQIVND (reference sequence). CDR3 sequence (DNA): TGTGCCACCAGCGGAGGGGCGGATTATAGCAATCAGCCCCAGCATTTT. Its protein product is CATSGGADYSNQPQHF.

The chain carries TRBV9 and TRBJ1-5; D gene ambiguous. Germline V gene lookup returns CDR1 SGDLS and CDR2 YYNGEE. V was pared by 4 bases and J by 3 bases, with 14 bases between. The length of the CDR3 is 15 residues. In DNA form, the CDR3 reads TGTGCCAGCAGCCCCTCAGTGGCAGACAATCAGCCCCAGCATTTT. Translating it yields CASSPSVADNQPQHF.

The chain uses TRBV2 and TRBJ1-2; 9 bases are a match to TRBD1. V trimming: 5 bases; J trimming: 5 bases; junction bases outside the gene matches: 9. CDR3 length equals 15 residues. The V gene's germline CDR1 is SNHLY and CDR2 FYNNEI. CDR3 sequence reads: CASSNWGQGRYGYTF. CDR3 coding DNA: TGTGCCAGCAGTAACTGGGGACAGGGACGGTATGGCTACACCTTC.

The gene calls are TRBV11-3 and TRBJ2-5; TRBD1 aligns across 7 bases. The CDR3 sequence is 15 residues long. The J segment lost 2 bases and the V segment lost 5 bases, leaving 8 bases of the junction unmatched. In germline, CDR1 is SGHNT, CDR2 YENEEA. CDR3 sequence (DNA): TGTGCCAGCAGCCGAGCTTGGGACAGTCAAGAGACCCAGTACTTC. This sequence encodes CASSRAWDSQETQYF.

The chain recombines TRBV7-2 with TRBJ2-7, with a weak D call TRBD1 (5 bases). Looked up from germline, CDR1 is SGHTA and CDR2 is FQGNSA. The CDR3 is 15 residues long. V was pared by 2 bases and J by 2 bases, with 13 bases between. In DNA form, the CDR3 reads TGTGCCAGCAGCTTAAGGGGTGATTCTACCTACGAGCAGTACTTC. Its protein is CASSLRGDSTYEQYF.

The chain carries TRBV27 and TRBJ1-2, with a weak D call TRBD1 (5 bases). Trimming stripped 5 bases from V and 4 bases from J, with 14 bases between. The CDR3 extends over 14 amino acids. The V gene's germline CDR1 is MNHEY and CDR2 SMNVEV (reference sequence). The CDR3 nucleotides are TGTGCCAGCAGTCTGGGCCCCGGGGGCTATGGCTACACCTTC. This gives the protein CASSLGPGGYGYTF.

The chain uses TRBV13 and TRBJ1-4; D is undetermined. Trimming shortened V by 0 bases and J by 8 bases, and 10 bases separated the two germline ends. CDR1 and CDR2 from the germline V gene are PRHDT and FYEKMQ (reference sequence). This CDR3 comprises 14 residues. Written as DNA, the CDR3 is TGTGCCAGCAGCTTAGGGCGTGGAGGCGAAAAACTGTTTTTT. Its translation is CASSLGRGGEKLFF. Variable domain in full (rest from reference TRBV13 and TRBJ1-4): AAGVIQSPRHLIKEKRETATLKCYPIPRHDTVYWYQQGPGQDPQFLISFYEKMQSDKGSIPDRFSAQQFSDYHSELNMSSLELGDSALYFCASSLGRGGEKLFFGSGTQLSVL.

J is TRBJ1-1 and V is TRBV7-9; tentatively, D is TRBD1 (5 bases). This CDR3 is built from 16 residues. Trimming left V 4 bases short and J 4 bases short, with 19 bases between. Germline lookup yields CDR1 SEHNR and CDR2 FQNEAQ (reference sequence). As DNA, the CDR3 is TGTGCCAGCAGCTCTGGGGGGAGGGGACGAGGCACTGAAGCTTTCTTT. It is translated as CASSSGGRGRGTEAFF.

The rearrangement joins TRBV7-9 to TRBJ2-7; D not certain. This CDR3 contains 14 residues. Germline assignment: CDR1 SEHNR and CDR2 FQNEAQ (reference sequence). V lost 5 bases and J 1 base, leaving 12 bases between the germline ends. The CDR3 coding sequence is TGTGCCAGCAGCCCTGACTGGAGTTCCTACGAGCAGTACTTC. Translating gives CASSPDWSSYEQYF.

The gene calls are TRBV7-2 and TRBJ1-1; no definite D call. The CDR3 is 13 amino acids. CDR1 SGHTA and CDR2 FQGNSA come from the germline V gene. V lost 4 bases to trimming and J lost 11 bases, with 17 bases between them. CDR3 amino acids: CASSSRYSDGAFF. CDR3 coding DNA: TGTGCCAGCAGCTCTCGATATTCCGACGGGGCTTTCTTT.